This section outlines one T cell receptor beta chain sequence together with its context. Antigen specificity is unknown. TCRdb's copy holds only in-frame clones and misses some; the assay was immunoSEQ multiplex PCR. The sample carries about 150,000 clones, 86% recorded once. This sample is part of a study of cytomegalovirus exposure and HLA in healthy donors. The study's findings and limits: TCR sequences were mostly rare, though some public TCRs occurred in many donors.

CDR3 length: 16 residues. Germline CDR1 reads MGHRA; CDR2 reads YSYEKL. Trimming shortened V by 4 bases and J by 2 bases, and 15 bases separated the two germline ends. This clonotype was obtained from a human donor in good health. Sequencing used PBMCs. The rearrangement joins TRBV4-1 to TRBJ2-1, with D perhaps matching TRBD1 (5 bases). CDR3 region: CASSPPGRRTYNEQFF. The CDR3 region has the DNA TGCGCCAGCAGCCCTCCAGGGCGTCGTACCTACAATGAGCAGTTCTTC.